The rows below give T cell receptor beta chains drawn from one sample of a study of T-cell reconstitution after alpha-beta-depleted transplantation in children. Using its own MiXCR run on the PCR reads, TCRdb lists one record per CDR3 protein. The sample has about 92,000 distinct CDR3 sequences, 9% to 15% seen once. The sequenced sample was PBMCs from the stem cell graft donor, obtained from the stem cell graft. The origin of the receptors is a human donor who donated a stem cell graft to a child with inherited bone marrow failure. Both conserved end residues are part of each CDR3. Each record gives: D gene, clone size, V gene, CDR3 length, J gene, CDR3 DNA, CDR3 protein. A D gene is named only where the DNA matches it firmly. Rows give clone size only sometimes, using once, few, many, or a class for an expanded clone.

-	few	TRBV23-1	15	TRBJ2-3	TGCGCCAGCACTCAAAGTCGGCAGGGAGCCGATACGCAGTATTTT	CASTQSRQGADTQYF
-	many	TRBV5-1	15	TRBJ2-1	TGCGCCAGCAGCTTTCAGGGCAGGGACTACAATGAGCAGTTCTTC	CASSFQGRDYNEQFF
TRBD1	many	TRBV19	15	TRBJ1-2	TGTGCCAGTAGTATCGCGGCAGGGGGAGACTATGGCTACACCTTC	CASSIAAGGDYGYTF
-	few	TRBV30	12	TRBJ1-5	TGTGCCTGGAGTCGTGGGAATCAGCCCCAGCATTTT	CAWSRGNQPQHF
-	many	TRBV10-3	14	TRBJ1-5	TGTGCCATCAGTGAGTCGCAAAGCAATCAGCCCCAGCATTTT	CAISESQSNQPQHF
-	many	TRBV18	12	TRBJ2-7	TGTGCCAGCTCACCAGGGGGGAACGAGCAGTACTTC	CASSPGGNEQYF
-	many	TRBV5-1	17	TRBJ2-3	TGCGCCAGCAGCTTGGTCCCGGGTTCTCAAAGCACAGATACGCAGTATTTT	CASSLVPGSQSTDTQYF
-	many	TRBV4-3	14	TRBJ2-4	TGCGCCAGCAGCCAATTTTTCGGGGGAAACATTCAGTACTTC	CASSQFFGGNIQYF
-	many	TRBV5-1	13	TRBJ2-3	TGCGCCAGCAGCCTGGACCTGGGTGGTACGCAGTATTTT	CASSLDLGGTQYF
-	-	TRBV19	14	TRBJ1-5	TGTGCCAGTAGTATAGAGAGGGGGAGGCAGCCCCAGCATTTT	CASSIERGRQPQHF
-	many	TRBV18	13	TRBJ1-2	TGTGCCAGCTCACCAGGGGAGGACTATGGCTACACCTTC	CASSPGEDYGYTF
TRBD2	-	TRBV27	19	TRBJ2-5	TGTGCCAGCAGTTTGGAAGGCCGAACGGGACTAGCGGGGCAAGAGACCCAGTACTTC	CASSLEGRTGLAGQETQYF
-	many	TRBV12-3/TRBV12-4	12	TRBJ1-5	TGTGCCAGCAGTTGGGGACCCACGACCCAGCATTTT	CASSWGPTTQHF
TRBD2	many	TRBV5-1	15	TRBJ2-5	TGCGCCAGCAGCTTGGTCGGGACTAGCGTTGAGACCCAGTACTTC	CASSLVGTSVETQYF
TRBD2	-	TRBV6-1	14	TRBJ2-1	TGTGCCAGCACCCTAGCGGGAGTTTACAATGAGCAGTTCTTC	CASTLAGVYNEQFF
TRBD1	-	TRBV28	16	TRBJ2-3	TGTGCCAGCAGTTACCGGGACAGATATTTCACAGATACGCAGTATTTT	CASSYRDRYFTDTQYF
TRBD2	many	TRBV10-3	15	TRBJ2-1	TGTGCCATCAGTGAGGTCCTAGCGGGGGCAGATGAGCAGTTCTTC	CAISEVLAGADEQFF
TRBD1	-	TRBV15	14	TRBJ1-4	TGTGCCACCAGCTACCGGGACAGGAATGAAAAACTGTTTTTT	CATSYRDRNEKLFF
-	many	TRBV4-2	15	TRBJ2-7	TGTGCCAGCAGCCACGGACAGTCCTCCACCTACGAGCAGTACTTC	CASSHGQSSTYEQYF
-	many	TRBV29-1	12	TRBJ2-5	TGCAGCGTTGACCAGGGAGAAGAGACCCAGTACTTC	CSVDQGEETQYF
-	-	TRBV6-5	14	TRBJ2-2	TGTGCCAGCAGTTACCCTCAGACCACCGGGGAGCTGTTTTTT	CASSYPQTTGELFF
TRBD2	many	TRBV7-3	16	TRBJ2-3	TGTGCCAGCAGCCCTCGGACTAGCGGGGGGGCAGATACGCAGTATTTT	CASSPRTSGGADTQYF
-	many	TRBV3-1	16	TRBJ2-5	TGTGCCAGCAGACAAAAAAGCGGACAGATTGAAGAGACCCAGTACTTC	CASRQKSGQIEETQYF
-	many	TRBV5-1	14	TRBJ2-5	TGCGCCAGCAGCCCTACAGGGTCCCAAGAGACCCAGTACTTC	CASSPTGSQETQYF
-	many	TRBV28	14	TRBJ2-5	TGTGCCAGCAGTATGTACAGGGTTCGCGAGACCCAGTACTTC	CASSMYRVRETQYF
TRBD2	many	TRBV7-3	15	TRBJ2-5	TGTGCCAGCAGTCCTAGCGGGGGGTATGGGGAGACCCAGTACTTC	CASSPSGGYGETQYF
-	-	TRBV12-3/TRBV12-4	11	TRBJ1-1	TGTGCCAGCAGTTGGAACACTGAAGCTTTCTTT	CASSWNTEAFF